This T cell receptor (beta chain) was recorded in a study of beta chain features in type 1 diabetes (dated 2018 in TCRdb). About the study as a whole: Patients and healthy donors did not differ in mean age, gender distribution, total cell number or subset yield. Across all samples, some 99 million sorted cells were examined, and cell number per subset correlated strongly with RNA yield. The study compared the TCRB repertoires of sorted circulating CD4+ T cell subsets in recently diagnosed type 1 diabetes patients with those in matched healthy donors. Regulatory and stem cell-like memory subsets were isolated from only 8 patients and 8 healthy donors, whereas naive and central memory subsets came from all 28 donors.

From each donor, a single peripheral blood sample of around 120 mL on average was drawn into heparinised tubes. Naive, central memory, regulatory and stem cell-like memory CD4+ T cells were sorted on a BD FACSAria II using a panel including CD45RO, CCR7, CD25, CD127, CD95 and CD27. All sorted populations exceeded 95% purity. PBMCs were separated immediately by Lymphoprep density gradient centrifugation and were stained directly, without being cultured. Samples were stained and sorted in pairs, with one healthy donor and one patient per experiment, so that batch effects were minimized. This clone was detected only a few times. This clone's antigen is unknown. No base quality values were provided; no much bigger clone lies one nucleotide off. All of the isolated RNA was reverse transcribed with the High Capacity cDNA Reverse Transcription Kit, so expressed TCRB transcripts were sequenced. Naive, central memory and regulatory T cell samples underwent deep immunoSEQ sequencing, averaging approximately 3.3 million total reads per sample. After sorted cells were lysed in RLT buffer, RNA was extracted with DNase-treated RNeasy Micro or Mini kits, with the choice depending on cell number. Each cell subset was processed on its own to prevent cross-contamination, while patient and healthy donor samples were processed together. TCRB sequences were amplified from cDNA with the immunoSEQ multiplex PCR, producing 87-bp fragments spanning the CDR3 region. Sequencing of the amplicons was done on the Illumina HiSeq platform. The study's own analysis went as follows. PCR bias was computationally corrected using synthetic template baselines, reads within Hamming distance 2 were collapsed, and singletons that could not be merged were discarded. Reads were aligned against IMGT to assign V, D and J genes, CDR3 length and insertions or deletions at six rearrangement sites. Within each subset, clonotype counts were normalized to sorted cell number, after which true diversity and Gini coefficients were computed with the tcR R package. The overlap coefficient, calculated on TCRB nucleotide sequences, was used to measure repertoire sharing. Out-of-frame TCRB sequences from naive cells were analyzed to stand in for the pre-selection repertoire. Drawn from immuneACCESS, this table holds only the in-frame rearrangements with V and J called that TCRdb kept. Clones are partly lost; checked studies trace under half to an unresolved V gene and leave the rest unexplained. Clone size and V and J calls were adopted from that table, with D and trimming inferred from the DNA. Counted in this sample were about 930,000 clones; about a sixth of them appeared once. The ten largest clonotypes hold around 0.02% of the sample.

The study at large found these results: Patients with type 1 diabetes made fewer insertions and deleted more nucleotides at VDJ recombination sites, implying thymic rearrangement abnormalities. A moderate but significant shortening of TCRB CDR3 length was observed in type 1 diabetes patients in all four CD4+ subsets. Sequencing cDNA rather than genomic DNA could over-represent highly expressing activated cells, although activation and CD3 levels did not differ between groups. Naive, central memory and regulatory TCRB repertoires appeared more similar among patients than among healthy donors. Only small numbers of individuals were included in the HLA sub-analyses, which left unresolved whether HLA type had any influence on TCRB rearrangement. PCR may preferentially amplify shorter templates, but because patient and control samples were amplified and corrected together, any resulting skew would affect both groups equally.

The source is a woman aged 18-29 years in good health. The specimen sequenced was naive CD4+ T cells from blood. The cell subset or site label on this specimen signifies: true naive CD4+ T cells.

The nucleotide sequence is given as TGTGCCACCAGCAGGGAGGGAGTTTACCCAGCAGATACGCAGTATTTT. This yields the protein CATSREGVYPADTQYF. The V and J segments used are TRBV15 and TRBJ2-3; the D gene is possibly TRBD2, with 6 bases matching. Deletion took 3 bases off V and 4 bases off J, with a span of 17 bases between the germline ends. The germline V gene (reference sequence) gives CDR1 as LNHNV and CDR2 as YYDKDF. Taken from cysteine to phenylalanine, the CDR3 has 16 residues. Only the CDR3 region is kept as DNA, spanning 48 bases read in frame from base 1.